The sequence of this T cell receptor (beta chain) was determined in a study of early T cells in non-severe SARS-CoV-2 infection. At the level of the study: Investigators sequenced bulk RNA drawn from unsorted whole blood, and chains remained unpaired. Regarding the study as a whole: Matching results from VDJdb favored anti-spike CD8 responses, leaving private and CD4 specificities undetected.

Attached unique molecular identifiers marked individual cDNA molecules. TCRdb reprocessed the 5' RACE reads with MiXCR, giving one entry per CDR3 protein. This repertoire shows 87,000 or so distinct CDR3 sequences, around an eighth found once; its top ten account for over 6%. This CDR3 is 15 amino acids long. Germline CDR1 and CDR2: SGHRS and YFSETQ. With V trimmed by 0 bases and J by 5 bases, 6 bases remained unmatched. This clonotype was picked up a small number of times. Its matching antigen is unknown. This receptor was identified in an adult who was a healthcare worker with PCR-confirmed SARS-CoV-2 infection or an uninfected control (not recorded which). The chain employs TRBV5-1 and TRBJ2-5, with 8 bases that match TRBD2. Sequenced material: whole blood. The CDR3 DNA sequence: TGCGCCAGCAGCTTGGACGGGAGGGCCGAGGAGACCCAGTACTTC. Protein sequence: CASSLDGRAEETQYF.